This T cell receptor beta chain was identified in a study of neoadjuvant anti-PD-1 for oral cavity cancer. About the study: Non-progressing patients received a fourth nivolumab dose near day 43, then surgery on days 50-56.

Trimming stripped 2 bases from V and 4 bases from J, with 11 bases between. The CDR3 runs to 14 residues. Germline CDR1 MGHRA, CDR2 YSYEKL. Patients had HPV-negative, locally advanced oral cavity squamous cell carcinoma. Overall study findings and caveats: Expansion of preexisting intratumoral clones was suggested to aid response.

Generated by immunoSEQ multiplex PCR, the TCRdb table keeps only in-frame clones and is missing some. The table records several thousand clones, 66% of them present only once. On this clone itself: Antigen specificity is unknown.

The sample was tumor tissue, taken before nivolumab (anti-PD-1) treatment. The rearrangement uses TRBV4-1 and TRBJ1-2, with D perhaps matching TRBD1 (6 bases). This receptor was obtained from a person aged 35-79 years with oral cavity squamous cell carcinoma. CDR3 DNA sequence: TGCGCCAGCAGCCAACCGCAGGGGCCCTATGGCTACACCTTC. The encoded protein is CASSQPQGPYGYTF.